This TCR beta chain is drawn from a study of shared clonotypes between healthy human individuals (dated by TCRdb to between 2020 and 2021). The study in broad terms: The cohort included a few men and a couple of women between 18 and 49 years of age. Leukapheresis yielded between about 0.94 and 9 billion PBMCs per donor. To increase sequencing depth and limit assay-specific biases, TCR repertoire library preparation and sequencing were carried out by different laboratories using diverse techniques. For each donor, CD4 naive and CD4 memory were each run on three plates, CD8 naive on two plates, and CD8 memory on one plate. Blood TCR repertoires of about five healthy adults were deeply sequenced to estimate repertoire size and the extent of clonotype sharing between individuals.

Counted from cysteine to phenylalanine, this CDR3 has 15 amino acids. The read is trimmed to its CDR3 DNA, 45 bases read in frame from base 1. From the germline V gene, CDR1 is KGHSH and CDR2 is LQKENI. Relative to germline, V is missing 5 bases and J is missing 8 bases, with 8 bases of the junction outside any gene match. Using the deep immunoSEQ assay, TCR CDR3 regions were amplified from genomic DNA by multiplex PCR. Extracted genomic DNA from each cell subset was spread evenly across all wells of several immunoSEQ 96-well plates, with each plate serving as a replicate. For sorted subsets, 200 to 250 ng of genomic DNA, equivalent to 30,000 or so T cell genomes, went into each replicate PCR. Purified libraries were measured with a Qubit 3.0 fluorometer, size-checked on a Bioanalyzer 2100, and measured again with the KAPA Library Quantification kit. Each immunoSEQ 96-well plate was sequenced on its own single-read 150-cycle Illumina NextSeq 550 flow cell. As for the authors' bioinformatics: Because the immunoSEQ output held only junctional sequences and lacked quality scores, the filtering could not match the filtering applied to full-length reads. Sequences were annotated with PyIR, a Python wrapper for IgBLAST v1.9, and V/J genes and CDR3 were assigned using IMGT germline references. Any read was removed if the V/J assignment was weak (E-value above 1e-6), the CDR3 was missing, or the read contained stop codons, out-of-frame junctions, or ambiguous translated residues. V3J clonotypes were defined by identical inferred V gene, J gene, and CDR3 amino acid sequence. Percentage overlap between repertoires was computed as shared unique clonotypes divided by the size of the smaller repertoire. Three approaches were used to assess repertoire richness: RTK rarefaction, the Chao1 estimator, and Recon v2.1 estimates of unobserved clonotypes. Generation probabilities for all TCRbeta clonotypes obtained by the gDNA method from a few donors were computed using OLGA. Here the immuneACCESS table is served through TCRdb, limited to in-frame sequences with V and J called. Missing clones are a known gap in these copies; in checked studies unresolved V genes cover under half, and the rest lacks a known reason. V and J calls plus clone size are reproduced from that table; the DNA served to infer D and trimming. Within this sample are roughly 650,000 clones, with approximately 96% of them counted one time only. 0.11% of the sample lies in the top ten.

Here is what the overall study found, with its caveats: Pairwise subsampling led to the expectation that sequencing depth would affect the degree of clonotype sharing among donors. Rarefaction of sorted-subset datasets indicated incomplete sequencing despite the large sequencing depth. The genetic and exposure-history diversity represented was limited by the small number of donors. Only blood was sampled, and tissue TCR repertoires likely differ from those in blood. Clonotypes shared by all four sorted-subset donors showed higher generation probabilities than non-shared clonotypes. About 4.5% of naive CD4, 3.5% of naive CD8, roughly 2.5% of memory CD4, and 0.4% of memory CD8 clonotypes were shared across several donors. Naive subsets generally had larger estimated clonotype richness than memory subsets did.

Concerning this clone: Its specific antigen is unknown. No quality values exist for individual bases; no much larger clone is one base distant.

CD8 naive samples were CD45RO-negative cells positively selected for CCR7, giving a CD45RA+CCR7+ population that excluded TemRA cells. Healthy HIV-negative adults with no recently reported acute infections or vaccinations were included as donors. Only Caucasian adults living in Nashville, Tennessee, USA were represented among the donors. After blood collection by leukapheresis, PBMCs were isolated using Ficoll-Histopaque density gradient centrifugation and then cryopreserved in the vapor phase of liquid nitrogen. Purity and quantity of every magnetically sorted T cell population were checked by analytical flow cytometry. From each sorted fraction, genomic DNA was isolated and quantified by UV absorbance on a Nanodrop 2000c.

Sample: naive CD8+ T cells sorted from blood. The cell subset or site label for this specimen denotes: CD45RA+CCR7+. This TCR derives from a woman under 40 in good health. The chain employs TRBV18 and TRBJ2-1; the junction holds 11 bases that match TRBD2. The CDR3 sequence is CASSYGGLAADEQFF. The sequence in DNA is TGTGCCAGCTCATACGGGGGACTAGCGGCCGATGAGCAGTTCTTC. The full variable domain, with segments outside the CDR3 supplied by the reference TRBV18 and TRBJ2-1 proteins, appears as NAGVMQNPRHLVRRRGQEARLRCSPMKGHSHVYWYRQLPEEGLKFMVYLQKENIIDESGMPKERFSAEFPKEGPSILRIQQVVRGDSAAYFCASSYGGLAADEQFFGPGTRLTVL.